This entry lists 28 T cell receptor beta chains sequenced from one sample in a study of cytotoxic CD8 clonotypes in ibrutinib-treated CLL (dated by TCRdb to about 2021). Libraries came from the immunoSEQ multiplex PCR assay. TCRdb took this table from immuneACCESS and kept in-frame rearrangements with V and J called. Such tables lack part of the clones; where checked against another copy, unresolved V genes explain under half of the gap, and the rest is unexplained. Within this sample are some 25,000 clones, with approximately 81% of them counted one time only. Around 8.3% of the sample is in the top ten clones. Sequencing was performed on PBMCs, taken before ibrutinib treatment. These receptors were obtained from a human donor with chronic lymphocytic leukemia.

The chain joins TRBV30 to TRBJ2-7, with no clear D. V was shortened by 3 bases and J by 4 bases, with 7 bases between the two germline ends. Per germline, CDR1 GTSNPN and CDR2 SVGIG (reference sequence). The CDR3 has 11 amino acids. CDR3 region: CAWRLLYEQYF. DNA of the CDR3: TGTGCCTGGAGACTTCTTTACGAGCAGTACTTC.

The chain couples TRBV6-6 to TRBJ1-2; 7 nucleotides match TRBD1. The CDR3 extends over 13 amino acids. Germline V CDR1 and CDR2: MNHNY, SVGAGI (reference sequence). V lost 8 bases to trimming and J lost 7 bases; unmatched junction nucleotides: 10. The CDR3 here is CASSGEGASGYTF. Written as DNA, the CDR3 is TGTGCCAGCTCAGGGGAGGGGGCCAGTGGCTACACCTTC.

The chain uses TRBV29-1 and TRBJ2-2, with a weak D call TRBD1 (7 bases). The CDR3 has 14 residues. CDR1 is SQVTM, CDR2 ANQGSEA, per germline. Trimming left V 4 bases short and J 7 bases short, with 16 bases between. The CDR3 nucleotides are TGCAGCGTTGGGTCAGGGGGGAGTGTCGGGGAGCTGTTTTTT. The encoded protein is CSVGSGGSVGELFF.

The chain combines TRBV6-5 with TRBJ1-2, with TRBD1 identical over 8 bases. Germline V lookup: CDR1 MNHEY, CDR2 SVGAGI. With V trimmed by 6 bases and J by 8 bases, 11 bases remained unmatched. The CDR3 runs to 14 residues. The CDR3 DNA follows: TGTGCCAGCAGCGACCATCCAGGGGGCTCGGGCTACACCTTC. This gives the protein CASSDHPGGSGYTF.

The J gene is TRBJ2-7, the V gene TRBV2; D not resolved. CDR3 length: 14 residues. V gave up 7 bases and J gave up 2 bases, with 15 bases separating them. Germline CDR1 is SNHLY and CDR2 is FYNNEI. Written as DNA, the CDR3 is TGTGCCAGCATGAGGACCGGGTGGACCTACGAGCAGTACTTC. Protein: CASMRTGWTYEQYF.

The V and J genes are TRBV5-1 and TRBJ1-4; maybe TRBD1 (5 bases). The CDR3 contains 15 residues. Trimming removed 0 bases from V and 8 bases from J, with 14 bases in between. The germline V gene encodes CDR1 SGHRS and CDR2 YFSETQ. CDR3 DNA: TGCGCCAGCAGCTTGGCCTTCGGGCAGGGCGAAAAACTGTTTTTT. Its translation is CASSLAFGQGEKLFF.

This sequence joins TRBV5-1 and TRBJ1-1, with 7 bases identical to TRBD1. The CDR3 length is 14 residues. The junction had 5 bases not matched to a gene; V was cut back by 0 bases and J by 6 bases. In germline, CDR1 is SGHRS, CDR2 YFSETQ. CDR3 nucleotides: TGCGCCAGCAGCTTGGACAGGGGCGTCTCTGAAGCTTTCTTT. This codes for CASSLDRGVSEAFF.

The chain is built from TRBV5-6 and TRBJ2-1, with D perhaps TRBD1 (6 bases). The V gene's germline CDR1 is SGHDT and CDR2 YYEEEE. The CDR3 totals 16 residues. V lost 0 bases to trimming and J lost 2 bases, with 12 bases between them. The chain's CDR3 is CASSLAGRGTYNEQFF. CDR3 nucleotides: TGTGCCAGCAGCTTGGCGGGCAGGGGTACCTACAATGAGCAGTTCTTC.

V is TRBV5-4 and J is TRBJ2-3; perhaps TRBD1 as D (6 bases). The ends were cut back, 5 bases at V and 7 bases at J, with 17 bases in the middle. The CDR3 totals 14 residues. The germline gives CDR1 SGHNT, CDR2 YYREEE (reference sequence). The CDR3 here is CASSRETGLYTQYF. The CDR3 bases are TGTGCCAGCAGTAGGGAAACAGGGCTATATACGCAGTATTTT.

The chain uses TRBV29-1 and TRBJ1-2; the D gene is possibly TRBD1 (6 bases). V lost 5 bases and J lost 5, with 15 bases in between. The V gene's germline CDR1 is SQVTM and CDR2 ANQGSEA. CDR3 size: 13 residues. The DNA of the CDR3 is TGCAGCGTTCAATCAGGGGCATCGTATGGCTACACCTTC. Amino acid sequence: CSVQSGASYGYTF.

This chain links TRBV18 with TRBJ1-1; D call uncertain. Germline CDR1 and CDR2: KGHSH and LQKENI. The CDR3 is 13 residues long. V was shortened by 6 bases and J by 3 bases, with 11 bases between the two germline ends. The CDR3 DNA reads TGTGCCAGCTCCCCTGGTCAGGACACTGAAGCTTTCTTT. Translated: CASSPGQDTEAFF.

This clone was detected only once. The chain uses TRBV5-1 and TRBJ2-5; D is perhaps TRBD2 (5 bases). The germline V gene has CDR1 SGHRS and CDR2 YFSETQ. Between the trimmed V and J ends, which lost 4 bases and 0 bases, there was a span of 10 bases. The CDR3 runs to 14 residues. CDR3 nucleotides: TGCGCCAGCAGCCCAACGGGGAACCAAGAGACCCAGTACTTC. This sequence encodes CASSPTGNQETQYF.

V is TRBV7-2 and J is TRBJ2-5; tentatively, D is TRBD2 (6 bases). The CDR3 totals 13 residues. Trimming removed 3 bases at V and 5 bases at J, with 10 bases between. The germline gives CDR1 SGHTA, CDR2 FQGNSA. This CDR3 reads CASSFGGRETQYF. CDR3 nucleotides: TGTGCCAGCAGCTTTGGGGGGAGGGAGACCCAGTACTTC.

CDR3 loop: CASSLGRGQETQYF. CDR3 DNA sequence: TGTGCCAGCAGTTTGGGCAGGGGGCAGGAGACCCAGTACTTC. V gene TRBV27 combines with J gene TRBJ2-5; 8 bases align to TRBD1. The CDR3 loop spans 14 amino acids. Germline V CDR1 and CDR2: MNHEY, SMNVEV (reference sequence). V gave up 3 bases and J gave up 5 bases; unmatched junction bases: 5.

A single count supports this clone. The CDR3 sequence: CASSLDYRNIQYF. Here the CDR3 DNA reads TGTGCCAGCAGCCTGGACTACCGAAACATTCAGTACTTC. This chain uses TRBV6-5 with TRBJ2-4, with D maybe TRBD2 (6 bases). Germline assignment: CDR1 MNHEY and CDR2 SVGAGI. This CDR3 is 13 amino acids long. V was trimmed by 6 bases and J by 6 bases, leaving 12 bases between them.

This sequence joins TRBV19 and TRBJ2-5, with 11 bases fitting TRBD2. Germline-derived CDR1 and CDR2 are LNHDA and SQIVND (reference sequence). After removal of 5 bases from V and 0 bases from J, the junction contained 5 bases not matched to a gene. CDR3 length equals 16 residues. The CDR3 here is CASSRSSGGDQETQYF. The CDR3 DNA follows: TGTGCCAGTAGTCGGAGTAGCGGGGGGGACCAAGAGACCCAGTACTTC.

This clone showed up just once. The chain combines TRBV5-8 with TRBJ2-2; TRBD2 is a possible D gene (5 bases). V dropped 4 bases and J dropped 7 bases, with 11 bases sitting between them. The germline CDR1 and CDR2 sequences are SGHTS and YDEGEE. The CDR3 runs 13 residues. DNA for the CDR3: TGTGCCAGCAGCCCTCTCCGGGGCGGGGAGCTGTTTTTT. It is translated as CASSPLRGGELFF.

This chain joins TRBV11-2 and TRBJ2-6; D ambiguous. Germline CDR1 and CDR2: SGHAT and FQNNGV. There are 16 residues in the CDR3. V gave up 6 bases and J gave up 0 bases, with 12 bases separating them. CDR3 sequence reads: CASSRMRSSGANVLTF. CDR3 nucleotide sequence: TGTGCCAGCAGTCGAATGCGGAGCTCTGGGGCCAACGTCCTGACTTTC.

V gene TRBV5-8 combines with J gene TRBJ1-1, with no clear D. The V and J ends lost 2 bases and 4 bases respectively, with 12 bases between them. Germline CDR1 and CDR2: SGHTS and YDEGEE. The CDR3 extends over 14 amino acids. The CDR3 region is CASSLRGPGTEAFF. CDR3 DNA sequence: TGTGCCAGCAGCTTAAGAGGGCCGGGCACTGAAGCTTTCTTT.

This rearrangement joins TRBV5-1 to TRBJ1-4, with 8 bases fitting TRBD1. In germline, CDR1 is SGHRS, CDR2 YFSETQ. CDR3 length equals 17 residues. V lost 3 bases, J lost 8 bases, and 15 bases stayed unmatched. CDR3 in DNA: TGCGCCAGCAGCTCGCTTCCGAACAGGGGGATTGGCGAAAAACTGTTTTTT. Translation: CASSSLPNRGIGEKLFF.

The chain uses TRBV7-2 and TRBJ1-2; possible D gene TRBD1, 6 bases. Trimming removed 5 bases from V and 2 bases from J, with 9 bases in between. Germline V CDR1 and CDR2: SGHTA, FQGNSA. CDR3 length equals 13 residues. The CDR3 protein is CASSPGQNYGYTF. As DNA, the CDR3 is TGTGCCAGCAGCCCTGGACAGAACTATGGCTACACCTTC.

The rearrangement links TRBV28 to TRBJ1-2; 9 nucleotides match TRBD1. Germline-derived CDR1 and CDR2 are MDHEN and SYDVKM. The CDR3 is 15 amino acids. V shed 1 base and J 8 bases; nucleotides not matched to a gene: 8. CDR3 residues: CASSLSPGQGLGYTF. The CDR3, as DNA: TGTGCCAGCAGTTTATCCCCGGGACAGGGACTAGGCTACACCTTC.

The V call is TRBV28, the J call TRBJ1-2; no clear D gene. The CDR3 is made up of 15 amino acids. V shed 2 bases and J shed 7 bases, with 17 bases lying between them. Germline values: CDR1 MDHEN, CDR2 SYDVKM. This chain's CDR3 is CASSLVDPSIGGYTF. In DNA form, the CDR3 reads TGTGCCAGCAGTTTAGTCGACCCGTCAATTGGTGGCTACACCTTC.

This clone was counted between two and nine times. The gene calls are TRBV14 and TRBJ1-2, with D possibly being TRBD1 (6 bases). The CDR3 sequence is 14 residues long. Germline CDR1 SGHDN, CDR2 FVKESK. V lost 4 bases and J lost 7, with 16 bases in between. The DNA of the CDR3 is TGTGCCAGCAGCCCGGGAGGGGGGGCTGGTGGCTACACCTTC. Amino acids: CASSPGGGAGGYTF.

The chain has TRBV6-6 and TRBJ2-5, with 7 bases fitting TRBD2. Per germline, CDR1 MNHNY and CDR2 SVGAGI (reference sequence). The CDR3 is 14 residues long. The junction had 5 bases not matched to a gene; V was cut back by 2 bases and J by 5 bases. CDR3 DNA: TGTGCCAGCAGTTACGGGGGGGGTATGGAGACCCAGTACTTC. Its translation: CASSYGGGMETQYF.

CDR3 in DNA: TGCGCCAGCAGAGAATACAGGGAGGACACTGAAGCTTTCTTT. It yields the protein CASREYREDTEAFF. This sequence joins TRBV10-1 and TRBJ1-1; possibly TRBD1 for D (6 bases). The CDR3 is 14 residues long. Trimming pared 6 bases from V and 3 bases from J, leaving 14 bases between. Germline lookup yields CDR1 WNHNN and CDR2 SYGVQD (reference sequence).

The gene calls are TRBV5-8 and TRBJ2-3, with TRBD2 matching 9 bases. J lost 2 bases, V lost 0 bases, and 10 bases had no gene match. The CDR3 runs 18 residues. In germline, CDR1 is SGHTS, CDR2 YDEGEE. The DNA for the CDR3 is TGTGCCAGCAGCTTGGCGCTAGCTAGCGGGACCTACACAGATACGCAGTATTTT. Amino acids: CASSLALASGTYTDTQYF.

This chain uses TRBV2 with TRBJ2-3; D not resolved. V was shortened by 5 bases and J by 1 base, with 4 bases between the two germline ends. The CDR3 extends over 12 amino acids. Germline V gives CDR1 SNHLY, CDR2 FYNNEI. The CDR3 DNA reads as TGTGCCAGCAGTTTACGCACAGATACGCAGTATTTT. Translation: CASSLRTDTQYF.